Listed here is a single TCR beta chain. This table comes from immunoSEQ multiplex PCR, and its TCRdb copy is limited to in-frame clones, with some not included. The repertoire includes fewer than 250,000 clones, around 86% of them detected once, and 7% to 8.5% sits in the top ten. Participants' reported clinical history set cohort assignment. This sample is drawn from a study of blood T cell repertoires in COVID-19. Whole-study context: The United States, Italy and Spain supplied acute and convalescent COVID-19 samples. Nucleic acid was either cDNA or gDNA, and it came from T cells, B-cell-depleted T cells, or PBMCs.

The CDR3 contains 16 residues. V was clipped by 6 bases and J by 7 bases; unmatched bases: 16. Germline values: CDR1 LNHDA, CDR2 SQIVND (reference sequence). Sequences were obtained from PBMCs or T cells enriched from blood (not recorded which). The sequence was obtained from a man younger than 45 in a cohort exposed to, infected with or recovered from COVID-19 (not recorded which). The gene calls are TRBV19 and TRBJ2-3; 7 bases match TRBD2. The CDR3 DNA sequence: TGTGCCAGTAGGACGCAGGCTAGCGGCCTTAGGTATACGCAGTATTTT. Its protein product is CASRTQASGLRYTQYF.